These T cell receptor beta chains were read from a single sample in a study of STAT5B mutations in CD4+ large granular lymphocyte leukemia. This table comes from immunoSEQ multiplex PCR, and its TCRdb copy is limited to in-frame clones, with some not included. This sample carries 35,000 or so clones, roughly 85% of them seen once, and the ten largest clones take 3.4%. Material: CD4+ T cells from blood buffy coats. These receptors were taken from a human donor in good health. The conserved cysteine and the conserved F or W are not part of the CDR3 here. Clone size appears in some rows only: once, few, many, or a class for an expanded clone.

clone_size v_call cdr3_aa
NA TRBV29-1 SVAPERGTEAF
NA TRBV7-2 ASSLVPGSHYEQY
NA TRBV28 ASKDRNSVEKLF
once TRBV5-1 ASSLEAGDWEKLF
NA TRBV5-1 ASSLAGGQGTYEQY
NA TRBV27 ASSLGWSGEQY
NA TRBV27 ASSNRAIGRALNTGELF
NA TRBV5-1 ASSFGFGEARTTPSGNTIY
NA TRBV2 ASLMELGKEAF
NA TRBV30 AWSPAFPGDHNEQF
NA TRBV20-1 SARDSGEQY
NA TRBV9 ASSPSHRRDTDTQY
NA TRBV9 ASSVEPGGNIQY
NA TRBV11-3 ASSQGGQPGNTIY
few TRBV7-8 ASSLGDRGTYGYT
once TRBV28 ASSLMVYDRTDTQY
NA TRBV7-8 ASSSNRGRGDYNEQF
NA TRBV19 ASSIGGAAGELF
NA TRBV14 ASSQLGGNQPQH
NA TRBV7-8 ASSLGRTSGSPRGAGELF
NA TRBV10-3 AITSQGDRVFNEQF
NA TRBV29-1 SVGGGGGQPQH
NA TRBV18 ASSPYQSSSYNEQF
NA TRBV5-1 ASSVGGQDYGYT
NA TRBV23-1 ASSRADTQY
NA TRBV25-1 ASSEDRGWEETQY
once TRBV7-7 ASSPGTGSPDTQY
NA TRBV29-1 SVLRDRYNEQF
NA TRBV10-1 ASSEGGSGGYEQY
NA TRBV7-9 ASSFKDTEAF
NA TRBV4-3 ASSQVGQAGNEKLF